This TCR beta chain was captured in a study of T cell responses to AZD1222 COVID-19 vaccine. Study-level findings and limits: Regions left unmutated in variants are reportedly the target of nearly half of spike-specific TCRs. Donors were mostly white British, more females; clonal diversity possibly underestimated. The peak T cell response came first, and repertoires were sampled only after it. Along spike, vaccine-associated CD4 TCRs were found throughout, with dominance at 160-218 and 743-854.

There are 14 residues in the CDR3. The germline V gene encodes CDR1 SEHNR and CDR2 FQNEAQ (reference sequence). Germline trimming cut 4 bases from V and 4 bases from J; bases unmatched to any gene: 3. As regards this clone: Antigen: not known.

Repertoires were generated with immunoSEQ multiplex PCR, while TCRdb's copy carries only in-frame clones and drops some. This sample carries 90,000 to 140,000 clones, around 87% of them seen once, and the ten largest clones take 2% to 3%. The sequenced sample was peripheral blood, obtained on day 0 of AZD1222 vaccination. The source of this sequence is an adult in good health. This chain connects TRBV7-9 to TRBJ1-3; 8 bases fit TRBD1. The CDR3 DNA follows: TGTGCCAGCAGCTCGGGACAGGTGGGAAACACCATATATTTT. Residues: CASSSGQVGNTIYF.